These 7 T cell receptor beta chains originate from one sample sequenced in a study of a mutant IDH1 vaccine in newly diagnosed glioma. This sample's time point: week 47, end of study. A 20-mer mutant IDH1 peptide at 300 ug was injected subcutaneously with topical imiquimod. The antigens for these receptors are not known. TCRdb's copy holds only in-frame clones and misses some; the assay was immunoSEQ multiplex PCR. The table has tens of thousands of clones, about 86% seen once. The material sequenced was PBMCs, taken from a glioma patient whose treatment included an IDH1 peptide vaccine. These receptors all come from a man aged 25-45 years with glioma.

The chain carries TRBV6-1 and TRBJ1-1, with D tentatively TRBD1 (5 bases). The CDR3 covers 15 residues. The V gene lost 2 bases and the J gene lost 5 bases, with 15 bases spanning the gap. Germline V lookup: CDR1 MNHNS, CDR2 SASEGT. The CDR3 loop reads CASSERGSGGTEAFF. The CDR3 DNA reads TGTGCCAGCAGTGAACGGGGGAGTGGGGGAACTGAAGCTTTCTTT.

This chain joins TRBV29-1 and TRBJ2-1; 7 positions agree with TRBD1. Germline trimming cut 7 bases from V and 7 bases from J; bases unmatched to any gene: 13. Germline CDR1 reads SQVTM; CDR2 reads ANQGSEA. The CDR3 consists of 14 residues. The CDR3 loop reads CSAGRQGMRNEQFF. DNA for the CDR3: TGCAGCGCCGGCCGACAGGGTATGAGGAATGAGCAGTTCTTC.

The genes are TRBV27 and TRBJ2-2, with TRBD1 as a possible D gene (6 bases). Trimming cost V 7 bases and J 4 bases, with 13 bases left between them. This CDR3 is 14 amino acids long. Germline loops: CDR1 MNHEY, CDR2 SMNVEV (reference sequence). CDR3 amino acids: CASTQTGLTGELFF. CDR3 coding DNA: TGTGCCAGCACCCAGACAGGTCTCACCGGGGAGCTGTTTTTT.

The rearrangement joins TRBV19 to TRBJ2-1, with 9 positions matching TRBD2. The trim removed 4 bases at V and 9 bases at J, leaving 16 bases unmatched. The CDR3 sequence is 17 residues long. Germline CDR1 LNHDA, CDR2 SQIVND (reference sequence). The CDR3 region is CASSNPSSGERLSEQFF. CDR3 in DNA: TGTGCCAGTAGTAACCCTTCTAGCGGGGAACGTCTTAGTGAGCAGTTCTTC.

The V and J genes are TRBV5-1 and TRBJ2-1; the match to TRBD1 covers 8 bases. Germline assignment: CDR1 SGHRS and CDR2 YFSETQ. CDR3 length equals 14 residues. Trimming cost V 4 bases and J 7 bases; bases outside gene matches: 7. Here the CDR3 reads CASSPMTGVNEQFF. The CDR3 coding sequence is TGCGCCAGCAGCCCAATGACAGGGGTGAATGAGCAGTTCTTC.

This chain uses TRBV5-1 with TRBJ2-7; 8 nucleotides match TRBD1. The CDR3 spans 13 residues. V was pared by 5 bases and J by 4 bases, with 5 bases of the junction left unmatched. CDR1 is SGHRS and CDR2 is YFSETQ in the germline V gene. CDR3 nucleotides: TGCGCCAGCAGGCAGGGGGCTGAGTACGAGCAGTACTTC. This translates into CASRQGAEYEQYF.

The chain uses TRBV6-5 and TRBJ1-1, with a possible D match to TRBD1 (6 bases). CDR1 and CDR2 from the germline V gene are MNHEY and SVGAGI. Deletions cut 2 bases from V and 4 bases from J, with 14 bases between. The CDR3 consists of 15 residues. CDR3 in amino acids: CASSYGGNRATEAFF. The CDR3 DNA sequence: TGTGCCAGCAGTTACGGTGGGAACAGGGCCACTGAAGCTTTCTTT.